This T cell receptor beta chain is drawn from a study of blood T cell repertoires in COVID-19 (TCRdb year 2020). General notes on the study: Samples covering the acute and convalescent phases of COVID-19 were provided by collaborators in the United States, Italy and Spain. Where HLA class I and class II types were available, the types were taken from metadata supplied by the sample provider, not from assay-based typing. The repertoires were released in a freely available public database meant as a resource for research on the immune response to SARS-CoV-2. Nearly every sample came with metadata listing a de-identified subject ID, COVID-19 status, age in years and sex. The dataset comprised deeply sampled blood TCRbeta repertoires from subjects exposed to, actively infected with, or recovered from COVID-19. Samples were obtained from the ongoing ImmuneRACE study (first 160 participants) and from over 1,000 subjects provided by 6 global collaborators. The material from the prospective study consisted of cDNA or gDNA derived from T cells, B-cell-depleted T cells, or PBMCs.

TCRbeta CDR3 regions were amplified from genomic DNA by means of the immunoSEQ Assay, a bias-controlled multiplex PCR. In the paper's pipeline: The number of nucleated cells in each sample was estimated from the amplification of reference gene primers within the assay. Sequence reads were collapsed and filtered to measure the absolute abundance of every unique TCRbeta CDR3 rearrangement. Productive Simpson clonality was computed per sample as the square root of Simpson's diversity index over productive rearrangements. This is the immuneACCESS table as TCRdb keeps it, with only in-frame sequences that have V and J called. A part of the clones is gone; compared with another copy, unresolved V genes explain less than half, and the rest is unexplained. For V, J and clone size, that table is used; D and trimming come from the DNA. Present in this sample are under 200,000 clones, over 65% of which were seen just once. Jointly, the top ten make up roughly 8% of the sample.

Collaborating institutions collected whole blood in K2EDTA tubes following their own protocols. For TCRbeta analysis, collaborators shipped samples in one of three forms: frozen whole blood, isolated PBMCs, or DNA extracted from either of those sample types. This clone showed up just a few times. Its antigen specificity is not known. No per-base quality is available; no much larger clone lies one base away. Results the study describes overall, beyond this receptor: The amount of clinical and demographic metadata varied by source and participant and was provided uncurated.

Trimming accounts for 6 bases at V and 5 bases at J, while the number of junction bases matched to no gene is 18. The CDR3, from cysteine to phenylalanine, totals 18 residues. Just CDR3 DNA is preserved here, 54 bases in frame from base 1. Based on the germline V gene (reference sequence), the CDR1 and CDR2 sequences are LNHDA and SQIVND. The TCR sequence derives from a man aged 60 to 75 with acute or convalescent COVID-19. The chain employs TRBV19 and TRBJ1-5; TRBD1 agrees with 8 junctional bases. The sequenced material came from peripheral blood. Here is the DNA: TGTGCCAGTAGCGAGGATGGGGCAGGGGGCAAAATCTATCAGCCCCAGCATTTT. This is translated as CASSEDGAGGKIYQPQHF.